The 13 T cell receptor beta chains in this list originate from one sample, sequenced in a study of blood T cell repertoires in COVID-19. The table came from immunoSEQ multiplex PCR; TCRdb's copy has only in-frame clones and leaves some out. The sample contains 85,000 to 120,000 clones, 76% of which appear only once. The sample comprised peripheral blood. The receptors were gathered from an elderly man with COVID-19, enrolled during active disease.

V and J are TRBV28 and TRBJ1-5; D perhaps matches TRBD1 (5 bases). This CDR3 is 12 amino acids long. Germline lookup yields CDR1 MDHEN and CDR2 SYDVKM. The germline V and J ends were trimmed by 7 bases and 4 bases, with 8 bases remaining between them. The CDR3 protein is CASMGGNQPQHF. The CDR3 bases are TGTGCCAGCATGGGGGGTAATCAGCCCCAGCATTTT.

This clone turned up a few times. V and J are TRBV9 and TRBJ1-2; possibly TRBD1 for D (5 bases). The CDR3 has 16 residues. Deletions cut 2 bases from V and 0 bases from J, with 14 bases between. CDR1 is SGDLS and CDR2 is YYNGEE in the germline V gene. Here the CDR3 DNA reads TGTGCCAGCAGCGTCAACCGGGCAGGGACTAACTATGGCTACACCTTC. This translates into CASSVNRAGTNYGYTF.

Here the CDR3 DNA reads TGTGCCACCAAGGATAGGGGAGGGAACACTGAAGCTTTCTTT. Translated: CATKDRGGNTEAFF. This rearrangement joins TRBV19 to TRBJ1-1; D possibly corresponds to TRBD1 (5 bases). This CDR3 is 14 amino acids long. Germline CDR1 reads LNHDA; CDR2 reads SQIVND (reference sequence). The V end was cut by 10 bases, the J end by 1 base, with 16 bases between.

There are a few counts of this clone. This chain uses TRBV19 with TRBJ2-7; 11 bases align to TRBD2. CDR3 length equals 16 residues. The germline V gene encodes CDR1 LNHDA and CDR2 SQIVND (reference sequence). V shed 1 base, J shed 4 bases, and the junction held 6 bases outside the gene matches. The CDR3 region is CASSIGTSGSGYEQYF. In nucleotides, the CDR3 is TGTGCCAGTAGTATAGGAACTAGCGGGAGCGGATACGAGCAGTACTTC.

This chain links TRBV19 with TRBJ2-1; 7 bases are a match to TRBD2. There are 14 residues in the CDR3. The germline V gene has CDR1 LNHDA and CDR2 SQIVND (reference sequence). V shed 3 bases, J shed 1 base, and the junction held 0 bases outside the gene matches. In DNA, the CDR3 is TGTGCCAGTAGTATGGGGGGGTCCTACAATGAGCAGTTCTTC. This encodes CASSMGGSYNEQFF.

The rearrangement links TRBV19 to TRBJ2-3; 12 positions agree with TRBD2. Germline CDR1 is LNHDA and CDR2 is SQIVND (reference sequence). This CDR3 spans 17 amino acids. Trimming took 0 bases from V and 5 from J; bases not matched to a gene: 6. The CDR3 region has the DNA TGTGCCAGTAGTATAGACCCGACTAGCGGGAGCGGAGATACGCAGTATTTT. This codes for CASSIDPTSGSGDTQYF.

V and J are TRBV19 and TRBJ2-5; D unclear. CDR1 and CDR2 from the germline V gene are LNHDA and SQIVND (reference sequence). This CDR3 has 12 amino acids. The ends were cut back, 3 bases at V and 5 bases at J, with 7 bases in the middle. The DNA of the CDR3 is TGTGCCAGTAGTATGCGTTGGGAGACCCAGTACTTC. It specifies CASSMRWETQYF.

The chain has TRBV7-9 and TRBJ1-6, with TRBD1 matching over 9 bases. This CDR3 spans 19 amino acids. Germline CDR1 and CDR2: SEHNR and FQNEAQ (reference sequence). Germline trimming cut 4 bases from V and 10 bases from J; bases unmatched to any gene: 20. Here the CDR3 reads CASSSNHGTGLGSFSPLHF. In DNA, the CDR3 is TGTGCCAGCAGCTCCAACCATGGGACAGGGTTAGGCAGCTTCTCACCCCTCCACTTT. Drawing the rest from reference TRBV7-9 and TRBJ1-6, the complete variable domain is DTGVSQNPRHKITKRGQNVTFRCDPISEHNRLYWYRQTLGQGPEFLTYFQNEAQLEKSRLLSDRFSAERPKGSFSTLEIQRTEQGDSAMYLCASSSNHGTGLGSFSPLHFGNGTRLTVT.

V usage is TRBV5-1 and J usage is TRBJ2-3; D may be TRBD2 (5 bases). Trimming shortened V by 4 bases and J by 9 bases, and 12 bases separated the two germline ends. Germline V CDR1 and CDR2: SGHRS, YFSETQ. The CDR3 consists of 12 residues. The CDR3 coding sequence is TGCGCCAGCAGCCGCCGGACGGGAACGCAGTATTTT. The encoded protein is CASSRRTGTQYF.

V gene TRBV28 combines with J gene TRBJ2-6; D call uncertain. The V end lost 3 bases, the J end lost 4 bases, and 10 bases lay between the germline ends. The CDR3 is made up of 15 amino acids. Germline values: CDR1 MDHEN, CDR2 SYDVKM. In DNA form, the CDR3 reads TGTGCCAGCAGTTTCGCCGAGTCCGGGGCCAACGTCCTGACTTTC. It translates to CASSFAESGANVLTF.

The CDR3 reads CASSQAAGVATETQYF. CDR3 nucleotide sequence: TGTGCCAGCAGCCAAGCAGCGGGAGTTGCCACAGAGACCCAGTACTTC. The gene calls are TRBV3-1 (or the pseudogene TRBV3-2) and TRBJ2-5; the match to TRBD2 covers 8 bases. The CDR3 sequence is 16 residues long. V dropped 1 base and J dropped 4; count of bases not matched to a gene: 8. From germline, CDR1 is LGHDT and CDR2 YNNKEL (reference sequence).

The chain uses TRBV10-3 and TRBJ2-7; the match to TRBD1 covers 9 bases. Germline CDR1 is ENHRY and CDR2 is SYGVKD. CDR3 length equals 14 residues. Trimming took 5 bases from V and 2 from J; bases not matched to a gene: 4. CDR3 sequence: CAISIRDRAYEQYF. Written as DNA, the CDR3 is TGTGCCATCAGTATCCGGGACAGGGCCTACGAGCAGTACTTC.

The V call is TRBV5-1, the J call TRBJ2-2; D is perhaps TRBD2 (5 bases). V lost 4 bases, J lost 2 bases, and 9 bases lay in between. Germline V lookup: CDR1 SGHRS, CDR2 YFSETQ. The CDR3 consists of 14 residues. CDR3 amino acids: CASSPSGNTGELFF. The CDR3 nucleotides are TGCGCCAGCAGCCCAAGCGGAAACACCGGGGAGCTGTTTTTT.